This TCR beta chain was retrieved from a study of CD4+ T cells in melanoma. This clone was found once. This table comes from immunoSEQ multiplex PCR, and its TCRdb copy is limited to in-frame clones, with some not included. The top ten hold about 11% of the sample, which has roughly 50,000 clones, 75% to 90% seen once. The sequenced sample was peripheral blood. The receptor was isolated from a human donor with melanoma.

The CDR3 region is CASSPYPTGFANTIYF. CDR3 in DNA: TGTGCCAGCAGCCCGTATCCCACAGGGTTTGCAAACACCATATATTTT. V is TRBV5-5 and J is TRBJ1-3; D possibly corresponds to TRBD1 (6 bases). Trimming took 4 bases from V and 6 from J, leaving 20 bases between them. CDR1 and CDR2 from the germline V gene are SGHKS and YYEKEE (reference sequence). The CDR3 spans 16 residues.